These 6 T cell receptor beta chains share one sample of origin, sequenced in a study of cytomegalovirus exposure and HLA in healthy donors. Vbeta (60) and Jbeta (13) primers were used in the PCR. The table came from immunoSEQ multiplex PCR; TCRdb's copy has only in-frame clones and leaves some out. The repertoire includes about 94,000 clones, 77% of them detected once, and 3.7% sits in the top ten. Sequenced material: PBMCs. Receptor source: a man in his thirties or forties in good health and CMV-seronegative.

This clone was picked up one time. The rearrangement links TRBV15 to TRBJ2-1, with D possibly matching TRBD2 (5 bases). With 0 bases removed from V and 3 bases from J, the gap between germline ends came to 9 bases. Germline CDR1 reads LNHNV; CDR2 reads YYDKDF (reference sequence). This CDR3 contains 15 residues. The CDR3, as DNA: TGTGCCACCAGCAGAGATCCGGGAAACTACAATGAGCAGTTCTTC. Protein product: CATSRDPGNYNEQFF.

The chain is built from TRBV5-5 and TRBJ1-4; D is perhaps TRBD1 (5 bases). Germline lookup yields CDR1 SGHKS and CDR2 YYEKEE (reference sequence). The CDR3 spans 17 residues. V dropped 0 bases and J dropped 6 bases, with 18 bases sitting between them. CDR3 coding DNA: TGTGCCAGCAGCTTGGGCGGTCAGGGAGGAGCGCATGAAAAACTGTTTTTT. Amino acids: CASSLGGQGGAHEKLFF.

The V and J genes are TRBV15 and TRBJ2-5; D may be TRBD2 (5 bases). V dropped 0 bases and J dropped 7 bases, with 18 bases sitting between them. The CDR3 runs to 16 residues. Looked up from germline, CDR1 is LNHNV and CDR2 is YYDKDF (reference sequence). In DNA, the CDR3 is TGTGCCACCAGCAGAGATGAGCCCCCAGCGAGGGTGACCCAGTACTTC. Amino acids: CATSRDEPPARVTQYF.

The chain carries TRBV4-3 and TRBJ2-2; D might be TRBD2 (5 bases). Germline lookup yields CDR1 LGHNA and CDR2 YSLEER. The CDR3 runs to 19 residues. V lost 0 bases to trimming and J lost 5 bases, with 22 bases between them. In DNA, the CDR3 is TGCGCCAGCAGCCAAGAGATTGGAAGGCAAACGGGATATACCGGGGAGCTGTTTTTT. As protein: CASSQEIGRQTGYTGELFF.

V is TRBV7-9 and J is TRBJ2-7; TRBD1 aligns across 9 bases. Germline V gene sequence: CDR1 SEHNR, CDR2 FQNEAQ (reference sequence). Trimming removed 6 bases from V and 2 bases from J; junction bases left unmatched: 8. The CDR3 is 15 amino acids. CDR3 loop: CASSSGQGGTYEQYF. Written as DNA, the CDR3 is TGTGCCAGCAGTTCGGGACAGGGAGGCACCTACGAGCAGTACTTC. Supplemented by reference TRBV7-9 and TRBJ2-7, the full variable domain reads DTGVSQNPRHKITKRGQNVTFRCDPISEHNRLYWYRQTLGQGPEFLTYFQNEAQLEKSRLLSDRFSAERPKGSFSTLEIQRTEQGDSAMYLCASSSGQGGTYEQYFGPGTRLTVT.

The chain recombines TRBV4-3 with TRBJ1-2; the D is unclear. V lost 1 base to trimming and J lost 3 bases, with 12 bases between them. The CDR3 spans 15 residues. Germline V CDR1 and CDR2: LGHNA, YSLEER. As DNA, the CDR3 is TGCGCCAGCAGCCAAGGAGGTTGGGAGTACTATGGCTACACCTTC. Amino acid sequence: CASSQGGWEYYGYTF.